One sample yielded the 28 T cell receptor beta chains listed below, sequenced in a study of T cells in Graves' hyperthyroidism and ophthalmopathy. RNA transcripts provided the source from which TCR beta CDR3 regions were amplified. The TCR CDR3 was amplified in a first-round RT-PCR using the HTBI primer set. TCRdb re-analysed the multiplex PCR reads in MiXCR, keeping a single row per CDR3 protein. The data show about 640,000 distinct CDR3 sequences, about 20% seen once. The sequencing sample was made of blood. The origin of the receptors is a man aged 25 to 40 with Graves' ophthalmopathy.

The chain joins TRBV5-1 to TRBJ2-1, with TRBD1 matching 10 bases. This CDR3 contains 17 residues. The ends lost 5 bases at V and 4 bases at J; junction bases unmatched: 12. The germline CDR1 and CDR2 sequences are SGHRS and YFSETQ. CDR3 nucleotide sequence: TGCGCCAGCAGGCCGACAGGGGGCATCTCATTATACAATGAGCAGTTCTTC. It codes for CASRPTGGISLYNEQFF.

A few counts support this clonotype. The V gene is TRBV14, the J gene TRBJ2-3; weak D call: TRBD1 (5 bases). Trimming shortened V by 4 bases and J by 5 bases, and 13 bases separated the two germline ends. CDR3 size: 14 residues. Germline CDR1 and CDR2: SGHDN and FVKESK. The CDR3 spells CASSRRQIRDTQYF. In nucleotides, the CDR3 is TGTGCCAGCAGCCGTAGACAGATTCGAGATACGCAGTATTTT. The full variable domain, completed using reference TRBV14 and TRBJ2-3, is EAGVTQFPSHSVIEKGQTVTLRCDPISGHDNLYWYRRVMGKEIKFLLHFVKESKQDESGMPNNRFLAERTGGTYSTLKVQPAELEDSGVYFCASSRRQIRDTQYFGPGTRLTVL.

The chain employs TRBV30 and TRBJ1-1; 7 bases map to TRBD1. The J segment lost 1 base and the V segment lost 0 bases, leaving 14 bases of the junction unmatched. Germline assignment: CDR1 GTSNPN and CDR2 SVGIG (reference sequence). There are 18 residues in the CDR3. The CDR3 DNA is TGTGCCTGGAGTGTACACCCAGGGGGGGGGACGCGGAACACTGAAGCTTTCTTT. As protein: CAWSVHPGGGTRNTEAFF.

This clonotype was counted between two and nine times. As DNA, the CDR3 is TGTGCCAGCAGCACTACGTATTGCAATCAGCCCCAGCATTTT. Its translation: CASSTTYCNQPQHF. The chain employs TRBV3-1 and TRBJ1-5; D not resolved. The CDR3 consists of 14 residues. Germline CDR1 is LGHDT and CDR2 is YNNKEL (reference sequence). V lost 5 bases to trimming and J lost 2 bases, with 10 bases between them.

The V gene is TRBV19, the J gene TRBJ2-7, with TRBD2 as a possible D gene (6 bases). With 5 bases removed from V and 0 bases from J, the gap between germline ends came to 14 bases. CDR1 and CDR2 from the germline V gene are LNHDA and SQIVND (reference sequence). The CDR3 is 15 amino acids. The CDR3 nucleotides read TGTGCCAGTAGTGAAGGAGGGGTGAGCTCCTACGAGCAGTACTTC. It encodes CASSEGGVSSYEQYF.

The sample holds many counts of this clonotype. This chain links TRBV2 with TRBJ2-2; 7 bases are shared with TRBD1. The germline V gene encodes CDR1 SNHLY and CDR2 FYNNEI. The CDR3 has 12 residues. Losses at the gene ends were 10 bases for V and 6 bases for J; bases not matched to a gene: 5. In DNA form, the CDR3 reads TGTGCCAACACAGGGGCAGCCGGGGAGCTGTTTTTT. Translated: CANTGAAGELFF.

This clonotype was detected a few times. The chain employs TRBV5-8 and TRBJ2-3; 10 nucleotides agree with TRBD1. The CDR3 is 18 residues long. J was trimmed by 0 bases and V by 0 bases; bases with no gene match: 7. CDR1 SGHTS and CDR2 YDEGEE come from the germline V gene. DNA for the CDR3: TGTGCCAGCAGCTTGGCCTTAGGACAGGGGGTTAGCACAGATACGCAGTATTTT. It encodes CASSLALGQGVSTDTQYF.

The genes are TRBV7-3 and TRBJ2-2, with D tentatively TRBD1 (5 bases). Between the trimmed V and J ends, which lost 5 bases and 0 bases, there was a span of 10 bases. The germline V gene encodes CDR1 SGHTA and CDR2 FQGTGA. The CDR3 spans 15 residues. The CDR3 reads CASSRDSANTGELFF. CDR3 sequence (DNA): TGTGCCAGCAGCCGCGACAGCGCGAACACCGGGGAGCTGTTTTTT.

This clonotype was observed a handful of times. The chain employs TRBV30 and TRBJ1-1; D remains unclear. Germline CDR1 GTSNPN, CDR2 SVGIG (reference sequence). The CDR3 extends over 14 amino acids. V lost 1 base to trimming and J lost 1 base, with 10 bases between them. The CDR3 DNA is TGTGCCTGGAGTGGCCGACTGGGGAACACTGAAGCTTTCTTT. Translated: CAWSGRLGNTEAFF.

A few counts support this clonotype. The V gene is TRBV7-2, the J gene TRBJ2-2; TRBD2 agrees at 11 bases. Germline V gene sequence: CDR1 SGHTA, CDR2 FQGNSA. The CDR3 extends over 15 amino acids. V lost 6 bases, J lost 6 bases, and 6 bases stayed unmatched. CDR3 protein: CASRDLAGGAGELFF. CDR3 sequence (DNA): TGTGCCAGCAGAGACCTAGCGGGAGGAGCCGGGGAGCTGTTTTTT.

The chain carries TRBV24-1 and TRBJ2-3, with a weak D call TRBD2 (6 bases). V was trimmed by 4 bases and J by 4 bases, leaving 8 bases between them. The CDR3 has 13 residues. The germline V gene has CDR1 KGHDR and CDR2 SFDVKD. CDR3 loop: CATSEGGADTQYF. CDR3 sequence (DNA): TGTGCCACCAGTGAGGGCGGGGCAGATACGCAGTATTTT.

This clonotype showed up many times. V is TRBV3-1 and J is TRBJ2-3; D call uncertain. Germline V gene data show CDR1 as LGHDT and CDR2 as YNNKEL (reference sequence). V was shortened by 4 bases and J by 8 bases, with 16 bases between the two germline ends. The CDR3 runs 14 residues. CDR3 DNA sequence: TGTGCCAGCAGCCCAGACCCGAAATCTGGTACGCAGTATTTT. It specifies CASSPDPKSGTQYF.

This clonotype was counted ten times or more. The gene calls are TRBV28 and TRBJ2-4; perhaps TRBD2 as D (5 bases). Germline assignment: CDR1 MDHEN and CDR2 SYDVKM. The V gene lost 8 bases and the J gene lost 0 bases, with 11 bases spanning the gap. This CDR3 is built from 14 residues. In DNA form, the CDR3 reads TGTGCCAGCGGGAGACTGCTAGCCAAAAACATTCAGTACTTC. This translates into CASGRLLAKNIQYF.

The gene calls are TRBV2 and TRBJ1-4; D is unclear. V lost 1 base and J lost 3, with 12 bases in between. This CDR3 is 16 amino acids long. CDR1 SNHLY and CDR2 FYNNEI come from the germline V gene. The CDR3 DNA reads TGTGCCAGCAGTGAAGAGTTAGTAGGGTCTAATGAAAAACTGTTTTTT. Translated: CASSEELVGSNEKLFF.

This clonotype was recorded many times. The chain links TRBV11-2 to TRBJ2-7; a possible D gene is TRBD2 (6 bases). The V end lost 5 bases, the J end lost 0 bases, and 17 bases lay between the germline ends. Germline lookup yields CDR1 SGHAT and CDR2 FQNNGV. The CDR3 loop spans 16 amino acids. CDR3 sequence reads: CASSAVSAGYSYEQYF. The CDR3 region has the DNA TGTGCCAGCAGCGCGGTCTCAGCGGGCTACTCCTACGAGCAGTACTTC. Based on the CDR3 plus reference TRBV11-2 and TRBJ2-7, the full variable domain is EAGVAQSPRYKIIEKRQSVAFWCNPISGHATLYWYQQILGQGPKLLIQFQNNGVVDDSQLPKDRFSAERLKGVDSTLKIQPAKLEDSAVYLCASSAVSAGYSYEQYFGPGTRLTVT.

This clonotype was observed many times. This chain joins TRBV20-1 and TRBJ2-1; 12 bases map to TRBD1. This CDR3 is built from 13 residues. Germline assignment: CDR1 DFQATT and CDR2 SNEGSKA (reference sequence). J lost 7 bases, V lost 7 bases, and 5 bases had no gene match. The CDR3 DNA is TGCAGTGTCCGGGACAGGGGGCTGAATGAGCAGTTCTTC. This codes for CSVRDRGLNEQFF.

This clonotype showed up many times. This chain uses TRBV20-1 with TRBJ2-2; the match to TRBD2 covers 10 bases. Trimming removed 0 bases from V and 0 bases from J; junction bases left unmatched: 13. This CDR3 has 20 amino acids. The germline gives CDR1 DFQATT, CDR2 SNEGSKA (reference sequence). The CDR3 region has the DNA TGCAGTGCTAGAGATCGTCGGCTAGCGGGAGCCAAAGCGAACACCGGGGAGCTGTTTTTT. Its translation is CSARDRRLAGAKANTGELFF.

The V gene is TRBV19, the J gene TRBJ1-1; TRBD1 agrees at 7 bases. Trimming at V came to 4 bases and at J to 5 bases, leaving 19 bases not matched to a gene. Per the germline V gene, CDR1 is LNHDA and CDR2 is SQIVND (reference sequence). CDR3 length: 18 amino acids. The CDR3: CASSTITGAPILGTEAFF. The CDR3 DNA is TGTGCCAGTAGTACCATCACAGGGGCCCCAATTTTGGGGACTGAAGCTTTCTTT.

The chain recombines TRBV28 with TRBJ2-1; TRBD2 matches at 13 bases. The CDR3 is made up of 19 amino acids. From germline, CDR1 is MDHEN and CDR2 SYDVKM. V was pared by 3 bases and J by 13 bases, with 21 bases of the junction left unmatched. The CDR3 protein is CASSFSPSLPAGLAGYQFF. CDR3 coding DNA: TGTGCCAGCAGTTTCTCCCCCTCCCTACCCGCGGGACTAGCGGGATATCAGTTCTTC.

Ten or more counts support this clonotype. The V and J genes are TRBV6-1 and TRBJ2-3, with TRBD2 matching over 12 bases. The CDR3 loop spans 17 amino acids. V lost 5 bases and J lost 3; bases outside the gene matches: 9. The germline CDR1 and CDR2 sequences are MNHNS and SASEGT. CDR3 in DNA: TGTGCCAGCAGTCGACTAGCGGGAGTGACAATTACAGATACGCAGTATTTT. Translating gives CASSRLAGVTITDTQYF.

This clonotype was seen ten or more times. The chain is built from TRBV6-1 and TRBJ1-1; 7 bases match TRBD1. This CDR3 comprises 13 residues. With 5 bases clipped from V and 6 bases from J, the junction kept 6 bases outside the gene matches. CDR1 is MNHNS and CDR2 is SASEGT in the germline V gene. CDR3 DNA: TGTGCCAGCAGTCAACAGGGGTTGGCTGAAGCTTTCTTT. Its protein is CASSQQGLAEAFF.

This clonotype was observed a handful of times. The chain is built from TRBV7-9 and TRBJ1-5, with D unclear. V was cut by 5 bases and J by 3 bases, with 8 bases left in between. Germline V gene lookup returns CDR1 SEHNR and CDR2 FQNEAQ (reference sequence). There are 13 residues in the CDR3. This CDR3 is CASSLDANQPQHF. The CDR3 coding sequence is TGTGCCAGCAGCCTCGACGCCAATCAGCCCCAGCATTTT. The entire variable domain, with the rest obtained from reference TRBV7-9 and TRBJ1-5, is as follows: DTGVSQNPRHKITKRGQNVTFRCDPISEHNRLYWYRQTLGQGPEFLTYFQNEAQLEKSRLLSDRFSAERPKGSFSTLEIQRTEQGDSAMYLCASSLDANQPQHFGDGTRLSIL.

In this sample, this clonotype turned up many times. The chain joins TRBV6-1 to TRBJ1-2; D perhaps matches TRBD1 (6 bases). The CDR3 sequence is 15 residues long. Per the germline V gene, CDR1 is MNHNS and CDR2 is SASEGT. The germline V and J ends were trimmed by 4 bases and 4 bases, with 16 bases remaining between them. CDR3 DNA: TGTGCCAGCAGTGCGACAAGGACAGTTCCCTATGGCTACACCTTC. Amino acids: CASSATRTVPYGYTF.

This clonotype has at least ten counts. The V gene is TRBV6-1, the J gene TRBJ2-7; D is tentatively TRBD1 or TRBD2 (5 bases each). Between the trimmed V and J ends, which lost 6 bases and 6 bases, there was a span of 18 bases. Germline V gene data show CDR1 as MNHNS and CDR2 as SASEGT. The CDR3 loop spans 14 amino acids. The CDR3 nucleotides read TGTGCCAGCAGGATGCAGGGCCCCGGAGGCGAGCAGTACTTC. It translates to CASRMQGPGGEQYF.

The V call is TRBV7-9, the J call TRBJ2-7; D not resolved. Germline lookup yields CDR1 SEHNR and CDR2 FQNEAQ (reference sequence). V was pared by 1 base and J by 2 bases, with 9 bases between. CDR3 length: 14 residues. The chain's CDR3 is CASSLVAEAYEQYF. The CDR3 bases are TGTGCCAGCAGCTTAGTCGCGGAAGCCTACGAGCAGTACTTC. Supplemented by reference TRBV7-9 and TRBJ2-7, the full variable domain reads DTGVSQNPRHKITKRGQNVTFRCDPISEHNRLYWYRQTLGQGPEFLTYFQNEAQLEKSRLLSDRFSAERPKGSFSTLEIQRTEQGDSAMYLCASSLVAEAYEQYFGPGTRLTVT.

This clonotype was recorded a few times. J is TRBJ2-1 and V is TRBV7-9, with 14 bases fitting TRBD2. V gave up 3 bases and J gave up 9 bases; unmatched junction bases: 7. CDR1 and CDR2 from the germline V gene are SEHNR and FQNEAQ (reference sequence). The length of the CDR3 is 16 residues. CDR3 amino acids: CASSLETSGRASEQFF. In DNA, the CDR3 is TGTGCCAGCAGCTTGGAGACTAGCGGGAGGGCAAGTGAGCAGTTCTTC.

Many counts were recorded for this clonotype. The chain recombines TRBV3-1 with TRBJ2-7; D is unresolved. The CDR3 runs to 15 residues. Trimming took off 2 bases at V and 0 bases at J, with 11 bases between the two ends. Germline lookup yields CDR1 LGHDT and CDR2 YNNKEL (reference sequence). CDR3 coding DNA: TGTGCCAGCAGCCAAACGCACGGCTTCTCCTACGAGCAGTACTTC. It is translated as CASSQTHGFSYEQYF.

This chain connects TRBV24-1 to TRBJ2-1; the D is unclear. The germline gives CDR1 KGHDR, CDR2 SFDVKD. The CDR3 runs to 13 residues. Trimming took off 2 bases at V and 6 bases at J, with 7 bases between the two ends. The CDR3 DNA reads TGTGCCACCAGTGATTCTGCGGTCAATGAGCAGTTCTTC. This codes for CATSDSAVNEQFF.